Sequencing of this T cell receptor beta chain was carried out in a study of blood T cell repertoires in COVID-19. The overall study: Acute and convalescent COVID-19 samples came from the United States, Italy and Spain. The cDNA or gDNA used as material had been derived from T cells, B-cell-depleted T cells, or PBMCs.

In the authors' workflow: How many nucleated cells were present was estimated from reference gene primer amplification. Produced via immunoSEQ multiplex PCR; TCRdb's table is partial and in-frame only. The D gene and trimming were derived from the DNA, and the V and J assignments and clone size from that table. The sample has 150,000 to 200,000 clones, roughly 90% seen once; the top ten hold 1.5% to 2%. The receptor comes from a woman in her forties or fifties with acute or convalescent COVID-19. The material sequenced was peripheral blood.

The CDR3 loop reads CAWSGQENQPQHF. CDR3 DNA sequence: TGTGCCTGGAGTGGACAGGAGAATCAGCCCCAGCATTTT. The chain joins TRBV30 to TRBJ1-5; a possible D gene is TRBD1 (6 bases). The CDR3 length is 13 residues. CDR1 is GTSNPN and CDR2 is SVGIG in the germline V gene (reference sequence). The V end lost 1 base, the J end lost 4 bases, and 8 bases lay between the germline ends.